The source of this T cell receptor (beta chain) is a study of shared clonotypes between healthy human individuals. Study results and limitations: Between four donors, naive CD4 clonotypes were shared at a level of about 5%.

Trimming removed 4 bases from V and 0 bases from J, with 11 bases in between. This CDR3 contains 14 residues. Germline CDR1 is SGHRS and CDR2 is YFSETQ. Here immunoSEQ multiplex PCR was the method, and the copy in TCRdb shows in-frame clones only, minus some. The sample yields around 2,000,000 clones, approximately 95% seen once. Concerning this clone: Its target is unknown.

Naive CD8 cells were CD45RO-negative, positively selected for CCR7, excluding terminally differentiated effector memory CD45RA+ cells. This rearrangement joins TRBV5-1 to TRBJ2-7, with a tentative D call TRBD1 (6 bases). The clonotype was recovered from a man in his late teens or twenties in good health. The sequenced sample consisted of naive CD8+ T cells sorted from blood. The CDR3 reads CASSPQGISYEQYF. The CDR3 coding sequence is TGCGCCAGCAGCCCTCAGGGGATCTCCTACGAGCAGTACTTC. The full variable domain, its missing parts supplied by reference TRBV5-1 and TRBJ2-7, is KAGVTQTPRYLIKTRGQQVTLSCSPISGHRSVSWYQQTPGQGLQFLFEYFSETQRNKGNFPGRFSGRQFSNSRSEMNVSTLELGDSALYLCASSPQGISYEQYFGPGTRLTVT.